This T cell receptor beta chain came from a study of T cell changes during pregnancy in multiple sclerosis. Method: immunoSEQ multiplex PCR; TCRdb's copy keeps in-frame clones and lacks some. The table lists about 53,000 clones, about nine tenths of them singletons. In germline, CDR1 is SGHTA, CDR2 FQGTGA. This CDR3 has 18 residues. J was trimmed by 9 bases and V by 5 bases; bases with no gene match: 20. The chain combines TRBV7-3 with TRBJ2-3; 10 bases agree with TRBD2. The sample consisted of CD4+ T cells from peripheral blood mononuclear cells, taken in the third trimester of pregnancy. This TCR derives from a female donor with multiple sclerosis, enrolled in a pregnancy study. CDR3 sequence reads: CASSPSSPLAGALNTQYF. CDR3 bases: TGTGCCAGCAGCCCCAGCTCGCCGCTAGCGGGGGCTTTAAACACGCAGTATTTT.